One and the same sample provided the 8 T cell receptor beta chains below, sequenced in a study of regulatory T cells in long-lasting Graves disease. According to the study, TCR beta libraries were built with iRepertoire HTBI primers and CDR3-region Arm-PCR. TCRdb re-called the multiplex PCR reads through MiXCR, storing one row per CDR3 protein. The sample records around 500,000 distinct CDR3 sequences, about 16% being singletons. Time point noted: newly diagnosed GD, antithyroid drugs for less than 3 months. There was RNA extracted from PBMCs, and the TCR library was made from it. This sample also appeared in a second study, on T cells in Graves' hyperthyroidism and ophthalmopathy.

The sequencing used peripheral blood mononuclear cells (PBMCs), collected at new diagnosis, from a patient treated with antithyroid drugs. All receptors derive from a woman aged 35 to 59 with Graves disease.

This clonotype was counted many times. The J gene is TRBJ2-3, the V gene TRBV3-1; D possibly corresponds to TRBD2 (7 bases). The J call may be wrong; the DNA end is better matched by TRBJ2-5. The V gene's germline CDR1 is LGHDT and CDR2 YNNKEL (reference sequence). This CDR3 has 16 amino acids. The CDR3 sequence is CASSPWGAQRGETQYF. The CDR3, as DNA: TGTGCCAGCAGCCCCTGGGGGGCCCAGCGGGGAGAGACCCAGTACTTC.

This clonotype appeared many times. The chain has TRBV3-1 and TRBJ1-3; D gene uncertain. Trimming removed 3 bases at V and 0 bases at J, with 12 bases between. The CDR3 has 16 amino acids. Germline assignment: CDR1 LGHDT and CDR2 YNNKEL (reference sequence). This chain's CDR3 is CASSHRRADSGNTIYF. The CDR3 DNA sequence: TGTGCCAGCAGCCACAGACGGGCCGACTCTGGAAACACCATATATTTT.

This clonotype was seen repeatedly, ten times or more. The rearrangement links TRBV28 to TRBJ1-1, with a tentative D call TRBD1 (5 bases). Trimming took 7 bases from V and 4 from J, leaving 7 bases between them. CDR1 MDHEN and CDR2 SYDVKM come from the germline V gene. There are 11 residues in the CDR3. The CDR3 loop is CASNGGTEAFF. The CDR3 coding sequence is TGTGCCAGCAACGGGGGCACTGAAGCTTTCTTT.

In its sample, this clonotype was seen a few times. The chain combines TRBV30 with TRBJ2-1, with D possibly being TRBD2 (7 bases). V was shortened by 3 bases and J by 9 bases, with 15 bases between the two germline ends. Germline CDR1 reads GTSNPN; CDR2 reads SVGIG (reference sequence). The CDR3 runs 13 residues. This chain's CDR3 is CAWSLGGGGEQFF. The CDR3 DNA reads TGTGCCTGGAGCCTAGGGGGGGGGGGTGAGCAGTTCTTC.

The CDR3 sequence is CASSKGWGEAGNTIYF. The CDR3 DNA sequence: TGTGCCAGCAGTAAGGGATGGGGGGAGGCTGGAAACACCATATATTTT. The chain links TRBV6-1 to TRBJ1-3; tentatively, D is TRBD1 (5 bases). Deletions cut 5 bases from V and 2 bases from J, with 16 bases between. The CDR3 is made up of 16 amino acids. Germline V lookup: CDR1 MNHNS, CDR2 SASEGT.

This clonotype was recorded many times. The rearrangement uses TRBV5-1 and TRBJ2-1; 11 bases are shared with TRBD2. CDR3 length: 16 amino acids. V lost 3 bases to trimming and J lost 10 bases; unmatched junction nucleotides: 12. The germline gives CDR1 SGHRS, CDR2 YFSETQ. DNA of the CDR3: TGCGCCAGCAGCTCCGGAGGTAGCGGGGGGGGGCGAGAGCAGTTCTTC. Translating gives CASSSGGSGGGREQFF.

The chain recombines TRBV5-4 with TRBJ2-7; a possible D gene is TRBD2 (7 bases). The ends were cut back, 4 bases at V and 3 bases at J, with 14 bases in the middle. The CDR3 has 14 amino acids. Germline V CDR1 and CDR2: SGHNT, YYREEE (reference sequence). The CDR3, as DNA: TGTGCCAGCAGCGCCGGCGGGGGCGGCTACGAGCAGTACTTC. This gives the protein CASSAGGGGYEQYF.

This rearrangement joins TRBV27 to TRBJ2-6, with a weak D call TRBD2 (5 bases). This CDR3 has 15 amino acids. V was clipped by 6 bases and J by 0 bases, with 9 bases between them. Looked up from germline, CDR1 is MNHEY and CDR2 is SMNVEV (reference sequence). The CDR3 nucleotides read TGTGCCAGCAGAGTCGGGATCTCTGGGGCCAACGTCCTGACTTTC. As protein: CASRVGISGANVLTF.